These 21 T cell receptor beta chains originate from one sample sequenced in a study of beta chain features in type 1 diabetes. General observations from the study: All four CD4+ subsets from Type 1 diabetes patients carried moderately but significantly shorter TCRB CDR3s.

Reverse transcribing all isolated RNA meant expressed TCRB transcripts were sequenced. Profiling relied on immunoSEQ multiplex PCR, and the TCRdb table lists in-frame clones only, not all of them. The sample has some 330,000 clones; roughly an eighth are singletons. Their antigens are not known. Sequencing was carried out using naive CD4+ T cells from blood. These receptors were collected from a woman under 30 with type 1 diabetes.

This clone turned up a few times. The V gene is TRBV14, the J gene TRBJ2-3, with 11 nucleotides matching TRBD2. The trim removed 1 base at V and 3 bases at J, leaving 0 bases unmatched. The CDR3 runs to 15 residues. Per germline, CDR1 SGHDN and CDR2 FVKESK. CDR3 amino acids: CASSQGLAGTDTQYF. CDR3 coding DNA: TGTGCCAGCAGCCAAGGACTAGCGGGGACAGATACGCAGTATTTT.

This clone was seen a handful of times. V and J are TRBV27 and TRBJ1-2; D perhaps matches TRBD1 (5 bases). Trimming left V 2 bases short and J 5 bases short, with 9 bases between. There are 13 residues in the CDR3. Germline V gives CDR1 MNHEY, CDR2 SMNVEV (reference sequence). CDR3 sequence (DNA): TGTGCCAGCAGTTTACAGGGTTGGTATGGCTACACCTTC. This translates into CASSLQGWYGYTF.

This chain joins TRBV5-1 and TRBJ2-2; 8 bases are a match to TRBD2. From germline, CDR1 is SGHRS and CDR2 YFSETQ. J lost 6 bases, V lost 4 bases, and 5 bases had no gene match. The CDR3 totals 14 residues. Here the CDR3 reads CASSGGLAPGELFF. In DNA form, the CDR3 reads TGCGCCAGCAGCGGAGGACTAGCCCCCGGGGAGCTGTTTTTT.

This sequence joins TRBV23-1 and TRBJ2-3; tentatively, D is TRBD1 (5 bases). TRBV23-1 falls under the ORF class, with uncertain function. V was cut by 8 bases and J by 0 bases, with 18 bases left in between. There are 16 residues in the CDR3. DNA for the CDR3: TGCGCCAGCCTCCGGCCCCAACAGGAGAGCACAGATACGCAGTATTTT. Protein product: CASLRPQQESTDTQYF.

The chain combines TRBV4-3 with TRBJ2-7; 8 bases line up with TRBD1. Germline V lookup: CDR1 LGHNA, CDR2 YSLEER. CDR3 length equals 15 residues. Trimming cost V 3 bases and J 4 bases; bases outside gene matches: 8. The CDR3 protein is CASSHGQGARYEQYF. DNA for the CDR3: TGCGCCAGCAGCCACGGTCAGGGGGCGCGGTACGAGCAGTACTTC.

This chain joins TRBV28 and TRBJ2-7, with a weak D call TRBD2 (6 bases). The V end was cut by 2 bases, the J end by 3 bases, with 23 bases between. Per germline, CDR1 MDHEN and CDR2 SYDVKM. This CDR3 comprises 18 residues. In DNA form, the CDR3 reads TGTGCCAGCAGTTTAATCGTTCTACGGCGGGATCACCACTACGAGCAGTACTTC. It encodes CASSLIVLRRDHHYEQYF. The full variable domain, with the rest looked up from reference TRBV28 and TRBJ2-7, is DVKVTQSSRYLVKRTGEKVFLECVQDMDHENMFWYRQDPGLGLRLIYFSYDVKMKEKGDIPEGYSVSREKKERFSLILESASTNQTSMYLCASSLIVLRRDHHYEQYFGPGTRLTVT.

The chain recombines TRBV19 with TRBJ2-7; tentative D call: TRBD2 (6 bases). The germline gives CDR1 LNHDA, CDR2 SQIVND (reference sequence). V was cut by 0 bases and J by 0 bases, with 12 bases left in between. CDR3 length: 16 residues. The CDR3 here is CASSIDPGESSYEQYF. The CDR3 nucleotides are TGTGCCAGTAGTATAGATCCGGGGGAATCCTCCTACGAGCAGTACTTC.

Worth noting for this clone: Relative to the germline gene, one junction end is altered; a read error may explain this. This sequence joins TRBV11-2 and TRBJ1-2; D is uncertain. Germline CDR1 and CDR2: SGHAT and FQNNGV. The CDR3 is 14 residues long. This CDR3 reads CASTLPGTKYGYTF. For the CDR3, the DNA is TGTGCCAGCACACTCCCGGGAACTAAATATGGCTACACCTTC.

There are a few counts of this clone. The J gene is TRBJ2-7, the V gene TRBV4-1, with D possibly matching TRBD2 (5 bases). This CDR3 comprises 15 residues. Germline CDR1 reads MGHRA; CDR2 reads YSYEKL. Trimming cost V 4 bases and J 3 bases, with 16 bases left between them. CDR3 residues: CASSRGVSGLYEQYF. CDR3 in DNA: TGCGCCAGCAGCCGGGGAGTCAGCGGCCTCTACGAGCAGTACTTC.

There are a few counts of this clone. The CDR3: CASLGGMNTEAFF. The CDR3 DNA reads TGTGCCTCTCTGGGGGGGATGAACACTGAAGCTTTCTTT. The V and J genes are TRBV2 and TRBJ1-1; tentatively, D is TRBD1 (5 bases). V was shortened by 11 bases and J by 0 bases, with 13 bases between the two germline ends. This CDR3 region has 13 residues. The germline gives CDR1 SNHLY, CDR2 FYNNEI. The variable domain in full, completed from reference TRBV2 and TRBJ1-1, reads EPEVTQTPSHQVTQMGQEVILRCVPISNHLYFYWYRQILGQKVEFLVSFYNNEISEKSEIFDDQFSVERPDGSNFTLKIRSTKLEDSAMYFCASLGGMNTEAFFGQGTRLTVV.

This clone was counted only a few times. V gene TRBV7-9 combines with J gene TRBJ1-4; TRBD1 aligns across 11 bases. Germline-derived CDR1 and CDR2 are SEHNR and FQNEAQ (reference sequence). This CDR3 comprises 18 residues. With 1 base clipped from V and 5 bases from J, the junction kept 9 bases outside the gene matches. DNA of the CDR3: TGTGCCAGCAGCTTAGGTCGTTCTGGACAGGGGGCAAATGAAAAACTGTTTTTT. This translates into CASSLGRSGQGANEKLFF.

This clone was found a few times. The chain uses TRBV25-1 and TRBJ1-1, with TRBD1 matching over 7 bases. The ends lost 2 bases at V and 0 bases at J; junction bases unmatched: 6. The CDR3 sequence is 16 residues long. CDR1 is MGHDK, CDR2 SYGVNS, per germline. DNA of the CDR3: TGTGCCAGCAGTGAAGGGGGGACAGCTGTGAACACTGAAGCTTTCTTT. Translation: CASSEGGTAVNTEAFF.

This chain joins TRBV7-9 and TRBJ1-5; 11 bases line up with TRBD1. J gave up 3 bases and V 4 bases, and 2 bases lay outside the gene matches. Germline V lookup: CDR1 SEHNR, CDR2 FQNEAQ (reference sequence). The CDR3 consists of 15 residues. This chain's CDR3 is CASSSDRGLNQPQHF. The CDR3 DNA follows: TGTGCCAGCAGCTCGGACAGGGGGCTCAATCAGCCCCAGCATTTT. The entire variable domain, with the rest obtained from reference TRBV7-9 and TRBJ1-5, is as follows: DTGVSQNPRHKITKRGQNVTFRCDPISEHNRLYWYRQTLGQGPEFLTYFQNEAQLEKSRLLSDRFSAERPKGSFSTLEIQRTEQGDSAMYLCASSSDRGLNQPQHFGDGTRLSIL.

This clone has a handful of counts. This rearrangement joins TRBV5-1 to TRBJ2-5, with D perhaps matching TRBD2 (5 bases). This CDR3 has 12 residues. Trimming removed 1 base from V and 5 bases from J, with 6 bases in between. Germline loops: CDR1 SGHRS, CDR2 YFSETQ. As DNA, the CDR3 is TGCGCCAGCAGCTTGCGGGATGAGACCCAGTACTTC. Protein: CASSLRDETQYF.

This clone was detected a few times. The chain employs TRBV5-1 and TRBJ1-2, with D unclear. The V gene lost 7 bases and the J gene lost 5 bases, with 9 bases spanning the gap. The CDR3 spans 11 residues. Germline loops: CDR1 SGHRS, CDR2 YFSETQ. CDR3 nucleotides: TGCGCCAGCGGAGGGCTATATGGCTACACCTTC. The encoded protein is CASGGLYGYTF.

This clone was counted only a few times. The chain has TRBV4-2 and TRBJ2-3, with a weak D call TRBD2 (5 bases). From germline, CDR1 is LGHNA and CDR2 YNFKEQ. This CDR3 has 16 residues. V was pared by 0 bases and J by 0 bases, with 10 bases between. The CDR3 DNA reads TGTGCCAGCAGCCAAGATCGGGGTACTAGCACAGATACGCAGTATTTT. This translates into CASSQDRGTSTDTQYF.

The genes are TRBV2 and TRBJ2-7; perhaps TRBD1 as D (5 bases). With 1 base removed from V and 3 bases from J, the gap between germline ends came to 10 bases. Germline CDR1 and CDR2: SNHLY and FYNNEI. This CDR3 is built from 14 residues. The CDR3 sequence: CASSEDLGHYEQYF. The CDR3 nucleotides read TGTGCCAGCAGTGAAGATCTGGGGCACTACGAGCAGTACTTC.

This clone was seen only a few times. The chain recombines TRBV10-3 with TRBJ2-1; 9 bases map to TRBD2. The germline V gene encodes CDR1 ENHRY and CDR2 SYGVKD. The V segment lost 5 bases and the J segment 0 bases; nucleotides outside the gene matches: 8. The CDR3 contains 17 residues. As DNA, the CDR3 is TGTGCCATCAGTACTAGCGGGTACCCGAGCTCCTACAATGAGCAGTTCTTC. Its translation is CAISTSGYPSSYNEQFF.

This clone showed up just a few times. V usage is TRBV16 and J usage is TRBJ2-5, with a possible D match to TRBD1 (5 bases). Trimming pared 1 base from V and 12 bases from J, leaving 12 bases between. Germline CDR1 KGHSY, CDR2 FQNENV. CDR3 size: 12 residues. CDR3: CASSQFLGLKYF. CDR3 DNA: TGTGCCAGCAGCCAATTTCTGGGGCTCAAGTACTTC.

In its sample, this clone was seen a few times. The chain employs TRBV28 and TRBJ2-7, with 7 bases lining up with TRBD2. Germline loops: CDR1 MDHEN, CDR2 SYDVKM. Germline trimming cut 6 bases from V and 5 bases from J; bases unmatched to any gene: 7. This CDR3 has 13 amino acids. The CDR3 protein is CASSGGGINEQYF. The CDR3 DNA sequence: TGTGCCAGCAGCGGCGGGGGTATCAACGAGCAGTACTTC.

This chain joins TRBV9 and TRBJ2-7, with D unclear. Germline V gene sequence: CDR1 SGDLS, CDR2 YYNGEE. This CDR3 region has 12 residues. CDR3 coding DNA: TGTCACAAAAGAGGTGGATCCTACGAGCAGTACTTC. It is translated as CHKRGGSYEQYF.